This TCR beta chain was found in a study of control samples from healthy donors and cancer patients. Assay: immunoSEQ multiplex PCR; the TCRdb copy retains only in-frame clones and omits some. The sample yields some 130,000 clones, about nine tenths seen once. This clonotype was obtained from a man aged 18 to 30 in good health. Sequenced input: blood.

The CDR3 is CASSYSISGRDTQYF. CDR3 DNA sequence: TGTGCCAGCAGTTACTCGATTTCCGGGAGAGATACGCAGTATTTT. The chain recombines TRBV6-5 with TRBJ2-3, with D tentatively TRBD2 (6 bases). V was cut by 0 bases and J by 5 bases, with 12 bases left in between. The CDR3 covers 15 residues. Germline-derived CDR1 and CDR2 are MNHEY and SVGAGI.